The rows below give T cell receptor beta chains drawn from one sample of a study of blood T cell repertoires in COVID-19. Clones were sequenced by immunoSEQ multiplex PCR, and TCRdb holds only the in-frame ones, with some missing. This repertoire shows under 300,000 clones, about four fifths found once; its top ten account for more than 9.5%. The sample taken for sequencing was peripheral blood. These receptors all stem from a woman of 80 years or more with acute or convalescent COVID-19. CDR3s include the opening cysteine and the closing phenylalanine or tryptophan. D genes are given only for firm matches. For some rows the clone size is stated as once, few or many, or as a class when expanded; others skip it.

size | length | J | D | V | CDR3 | DNA
NA | 15 | TRBJ1-5 | NA | TRBV2 | CASSEALREGQPQHF | TGTGCCAGCAGTGAAGCGCTGCGGGAGGGGCAGCCCCAGCATTTT
once | 12 | TRBJ1-1 | NA | TRBV6-5 | CASSRTDTEAFF | TGTGCCAGCAGCCGGACAGACACTGAAGCTTTCTTT
NA | 14 | TRBJ1-2 | NA | TRBV19 | CASSIGSSNYGYTF | TGTGCCAGTAGTATAGGGTCCAGTAACTATGGCTACACCTTC
few | 16 | TRBJ1-2 | NA | TRBV28 | CASSPAGLPFGYGYTF | TGTGCCAGCAGTCCGGCGGGGCTTCCCTTCGGGTATGGCTACACCTTC
few | 15 | TRBJ2-3 | TRBD2 | TRBV5-1 | CASETGLAGKDTQYF | TGCGCCAGCGAAACGGGACTAGCGGGGAAAGATACGCAGTATTTT
NA | 15 | TRBJ1-2 | NA | TRBV7-8 | CASSLVDTSFYGYTF | TGTGCCAGCAGCTTAGTGGACACAAGTTTCTATGGCTACACCTTC
NA | 15 | TRBJ2-3 | NA | TRBV2 | CASKEGAWGADTQYF | TGTGCCAGCAAGGAGGGGGCCTGGGGCGCAGATACGCAGTATTTT
few | 13 | TRBJ2-7 | NA | TRBV19 | CASSVDRSYEQYF | TGTGCCAGTAGTGTGGACAGATCCTACGAGCAGTACTTC
NA | 17 | TRBJ2-3 | NA | TRBV13 | CASSLTGMVGPGDTQYF | TGTGCCAGCAGCTTAACAGGGATGGTGGGTCCCGGAGATACGCAGTATTTT
NA | 15 | TRBJ2-5 | NA | TRBV4-1 | CASSQDWTLGETQYF | TGCGCCAGCAGCCAAGATTGGACTCTTGGTGAGACCCAGTACTTC
once | 15 | TRBJ2-1 | NA | TRBV6-5 | CASRPTYSSYNEQFF | TGTGCCAGCAGGCCGACATATTCCTCCTACAATGAGCAGTTCTTC
once | 14 | TRBJ2-5 | NA | TRBV19 | CASSMLALQETQYF | TGTGCCAGTAGTATGTTGGCACTACAAGAGACCCAGTACTTC
NA | 13 | TRBJ2-3 | NA | TRBV18 | CASSSLATDTQYF | TGTGCCAGCTCATCCCTAGCCACAGATACGCAGTATTTT
NA | 14 | TRBJ1-5 | NA | TRBV29-1 | CSVVWAESNQPQHF | TGCAGCGTTGTATGGGCAGAAAGCAATCAGCCCCAGCATTTT
NA | 15 | TRBJ1-2 | NA | TRBV11-2 | CASSSSLPKLDGYTF | TGTGCCAGCAGCTCCTCCCTACCTAAGCTGGATGGCTACACCTTC
NA | 15 | TRBJ2-7 | TRBD2 | TRBV7-9 | CASSLGSGEGYEQYF | TGTGCCAGCAGCTTAGGTAGCGGGGAGGGCTACGAGCAGTACTTC
NA | 16 | TRBJ1-6 | TRBD1 | TRBV11-1 | CASTAQGSSYNSPLHF | TGTGCCAGCACCGCACAGGGGAGCTCCTATAATTCACCCCTCCACTTT
NA | 16 | TRBJ1-2 | TRBD1 | TRBV30 | CAYKSKGQNYNYGYTF | TGTGCCTATAAATCAAAGGGACAGAATTATAACTATGGCTACACCTTC
few | 14 | TRBJ2-2 | NA | TRBV2 | CASRVTAGAGELFF | TGTGCCAGCAGAGTGACAGCTGGGGCCGGGGAGCTGTTTTTT
once | 17 | TRBJ1-2 | TRBD1 | TRBV5-1 | CASSFGTGGQKNYGYTF | TGCGCCAGCAGCTTCGGGACAGGGGGCCAAAAGAACTATGGCTACACCTTC
once | 16 | TRBJ1-2 | TRBD1 | TRBV27 | CASSQRTGASNYGYTF | TGTGCCAGCAGCCAACGGACAGGGGCCTCGAACTATGGCTACACCTTC
NA | 15 | TRBJ1-3 | TRBD1 | TRBV6-5 | CASSITGGRGNTIYF | TGTGCCAGCAGCATTACAGGGGGCCGTGGAAACACCATATATTTT
NA | 15 | TRBJ2-5 | NA | TRBV6-5 | CASSYFQGIQETQYF | TGTGCCAGCAGTTACTTCCAGGGCATCCAAGAGACCCAGTACTTC
NA | 14 | TRBJ1-6 | TRBD1 | TRBV6-5 | CASSPRGQFSPLHF | TGTGCCAGCAGTCCCCGGGGACAGTTTTCACCCCTCCACTTT
NA | 15 | TRBJ2-3 | TRBD1 | TRBV28 | CASSLIQGGTDTQYF | TGTGCCAGCAGTTTGATCCAGGGGGGCACAGATACGCAGTATTTT
NA | 15 | TRBJ1-1 | NA | TRBV5-1 | CASSLGGLGNTEAFF | TGCGCCAGCAGCTTGGGAGGGTTGGGGAACACTGAAGCTTTCTTT
NA | 15 | TRBJ1-1 | NA | TRBV18 | CASSGTRDFNTEAFF | TGTGCCAGCTCAGGAACCCGGGACTTTAACACTGAAGCTTTCTTT
NA | 15 | TRBJ2-2 | NA | TRBV9 | CASSVRQVGTGELFF | TGTGCCAGCAGCGTACGACAGGTGGGCACCGGGGAGCTGTTTTTT
NA | 13 | TRBJ1-5 | NA | TRBV2 | CASKTEFAQPQHF | TGTGCCAGCAAGACAGAGTTCGCGCAGCCCCAGCATTTT
NA | 17 | TRBJ1-5 | NA | TRBV19 | CASSIYAGAGSNQPQHF | TGTGCCAGTAGTATCTATGCAGGGGCCGGGAGCAATCAGCCCCAGCATTTT
once | 17 | TRBJ2-5 | NA | TRBV2 | CASSEAPFNNQQETQYF | TGTGCCAGCAGTGAAGCGCCCTTCAACAACCAGCAAGAGACCCAGTACTTC
NA | 15 | TRBJ1-1 | TRBD1 | TRBV6-5 | CASSPTRQGAPEAFF | TGTGCCAGCAGTCCAACAAGACAGGGGGCCCCTGAAGCTTTCTTT
NA | 12 | TRBJ2-7 | NA | TRBV18 | CASSPSEDEQYF | TGTGCCAGCTCACCATCGGAGGACGAGCAGTACTTC
NA | 17 | TRBJ1-5 | NA | TRBV28 | CASSLGSRGASNQPQHF | TGTGCCAGCAGTTTAGGCTCTCGGGGGGCTAGCAATCAGCCCCAGCATTTT
once | 16 | TRBJ2-1 | TRBD2 | TRBV24-1 | CATALSGGKSYNEQFF | TGTGCCACCGCCCTTAGCGGGGGCAAATCCTACAATGAGCAGTTCTTC
few | 15 | TRBJ2-2 | NA | TRBV2 | CASSDEQGNTGELFF | TGTGCCAGCAGTGATGAGCAGGGGAACACCGGGGAGCTGTTTTTT
NA | 17 | TRBJ1-5 | TRBD1 | TRBV19 | CASRNPRTGGTGQPQHF | TGTGCCAGTAGAAACCCCCGGACAGGGGGTACAGGTCAGCCCCAGCATTTT
NA | 16 | TRBJ1-4 | NA | TRBV5-6 | CASSFRGPSTNEKLFF | TGTGCCAGCAGCTTCAGGGGACCCTCAACTAATGAAAAACTGTTTTTT
NA | 14 | TRBJ1-2 | NA | TRBV19 | CASSMSGSGYGYTF | TGTGCCAGTAGTATGTCGGGTTCTGGCTATGGCTACACCTTC
few | 16 | TRBJ1-6 | TRBD1 | TRBV4-1 | CASSHRTGTADSPLHF | TGCGCCAGCAGCCACAGGACAGGGACCGCGGATTCACCCCTCCACTTT
once | 13 | TRBJ2-1 | NA | TRBV12-3/TRBV12-4 | CASSLRSYNEQFF | TGTGCCAGCAGTTTGCGGTCCTACAATGAGCAGTTCTTC
few | 15 | TRBJ1-1 | TRBD1 | TRBV19 | CASSHRTGQRTEAFF | TGTGCCAGTAGTCATCGGACAGGGCAGCGGACTGAAGCTTTCTTT
NA | 19 | TRBJ2-3 | TRBD2 | TRBV5-1 | CASSLIGLAGGQRTDTQYF | TGCGCCAGCAGCTTGATCGGACTAGCGGGGGGGCAAAGGACAGATACGCAGTATTTT
NA | 15 | TRBJ2-1 | NA | TRBV21-1 | CASSKPPLGQAEQFF | TGTGCCAGCAGCAAACCACCCCTAGGACAGGCCGAGCAGTTCTTC
once | 14 | TRBJ1-1 | NA | TRBV6-5 | CASRAQTLHTEAFF | TGTGCCAGCAGGGCACAGACACTGCACACTGAAGCTTTCTTT
NA | 14 | TRBJ1-5 | NA | TRBV19 | CASSASSSNQPQHF | TGTGCCAGTAGTGCCAGTTCTAGCAATCAGCCCCAGCATTTT
NA | 14 | TRBJ2-5 | TRBD1 | TRBV2 | CASSLDRAQETQYF | TGTGCCAGCAGTTTGGACAGGGCCCAAGAGACCCAGTACTTC
NA | 15 | TRBJ1-1 | NA | TRBV6-1 | CASSEAAGTLQEAFF | TGTGCCAGCAGTGAAGCGGCAGGAACCCTCCAGGAAGCTTTCTTT
NA | 16 | TRBJ2-1 | NA | TRBV15 | CATSRVDSPTYNEQFF | TGTGCCACCAGCAGAGTGGACAGCCCGACCTACAATGAGCAGTTCTTC
few | 16 | TRBJ1-5 | NA | TRBV27 | CASSPGTGLGNQPQHF | TGTGCCAGCAGTCCGGGTACAGGTTTGGGCAATCAGCCCCAGCATTTT